The 9 T cell receptor beta chains in this list originate from one sample, sequenced in a study of T cells in Graves' hyperthyroidism and ophthalmopathy. Amplification targeted TCR beta CDR3 regions from RNA transcripts. Carried out on the TCR CDR3, a first-round RT-PCR used the HTBI primer set. TCRdb reprocessed the multiplex PCR reads via MiXCR and lists one record per CDR3 protein. Of approximately 590,000 distinct CDR3 sequences in the sample, 15% to 17% are singletons; the top ten hold roughly 6.6%. The sequenced sample consisted of blood. These receptors all come from a woman aged 25-40 years with Graves' hyperthyroidism.

This clonotype was observed many times. The CDR3: CSATGTRGRNEQFF. The DNA for the CDR3 is TGCAGTGCTACCGGGACTAGGGGTCGCAATGAGCAGTTCTTC. The chain uses TRBV20-1 and TRBJ2-1, with 8 bases fitting TRBD2. CDR1 is DFQATT, CDR2 SNEGSKA, per germline (reference sequence). Trimming cost V 4 bases and J 6 bases; bases outside gene matches: 8. The CDR3 covers 14 residues.

The genes are TRBV12-3 or TRBV12-4 and TRBJ2-7; D might be TRBD2 (5 bases). The CDR3 spans 12 residues. Trimming removed 7 bases at V and 5 bases at J, with 12 bases between. The CDR3 DNA follows: TGTGCCAGCACCGACGGAGGCGACGAGCAGTACTTC. Its translation: CASTDGGDEQYF.

The sample holds many counts of this clonotype. The chain carries TRBV13 and TRBJ2-1; D is undetermined. Germline CDR1 and CDR2: PRHDT and FYEKMQ (reference sequence). The CDR3 spans 15 residues. Trimming stripped 0 bases from V and 3 bases from J, with 9 bases between. The CDR3 loop reads CASSLGASFYNEQFF. CDR3 DNA: TGTGCCAGCAGCTTAGGCGCCTCTTTCTACAATGAGCAGTTCTTC.

This clonotype has ten or more counts. The chain joins TRBV28 to TRBJ1-6, with D unresolved. Germline CDR1 and CDR2: MDHEN and SYDVKM. Deletions cut 6 bases from V and 7 bases from J, with 7 bases between. This CDR3 is 12 amino acids long. The CDR3 DNA sequence: TGTGCCAGCAGCCCACCCAATTCACCCCTCCACTTT. Amino acid sequence: CASSPPNSPLHF.

This clonotype appeared many times. The rearrangement uses TRBV28 and TRBJ2-7; no reliable D call. V gave up 8 bases and J gave up 1 base, with 15 bases separating them. CDR1 and CDR2 from the germline V gene are MDHEN and SYDVKM. The CDR3 covers 14 residues. The DNA of the CDR3 is TGTGCCAGCTCCTCCCCTACCGTTTCCTACGAGCAGTACTTC. Residues: CASSSPTVSYEQYF.

The chain combines TRBV4-1 with TRBJ1-4; 10 positions match TRBD1. This CDR3 is built from 17 residues. Germline-derived CDR1 and CDR2 are MGHRA and YSYEKL. With 3 bases clipped from V and 8 bases from J, the junction kept 12 bases outside the gene matches. This CDR3 reads CASSQVGRDRGGEKLFF. The CDR3 nucleotides are TGCGCCAGCAGCCAGGTGGGCCGGGACAGGGGTGGGGAAAAACTGTTTTTT.

This clonotype was counted at least ten times. V is TRBV3-1 and J is TRBJ1-5; D ambiguous. Germline V gene data show CDR1 as LGHDT and CDR2 as YNNKEL (reference sequence). The CDR3 sequence is 14 residues long. V shed 1 base and J shed 0 bases, with 4 bases lying between them. The CDR3 DNA sequence: TGTGCCAGCAGCCAAGGATATAGCAATCAGCCCCAGCATTTT. Its translation: CASSQGYSNQPQHF.

This clonotype was detected a few times. The rearrangement uses TRBV7-6 and TRBJ2-2, with 9 bases aligning to TRBD2. The CDR3 loop spans 15 amino acids. Germline V gene lookup returns CDR1 SGHVS and CDR2 FNYEAQ. After removal of 5 bases from V and 2 bases from J, the junction contained 3 bases not matched to a gene. This chain's CDR3 is CASSPLAGNTGELFF. CDR3 nucleotides: TGTGCCAGCAGCCCGCTAGCGGGAAACACCGGGGAGCTGTTTTTT.

This clonotype has just a few counts. Just one base apart from a much larger clone, this may be a read error. The V gene is TRBV20-1, the J gene TRBJ2-7; D is ambiguous. With 3 bases removed from V and 0 bases from J, the gap between germline ends came to 6 bases. This CDR3 spans 12 amino acids. Per germline, CDR1 DFQATT and CDR2 SNEGSKA (reference sequence). This chain's CDR3 is CSASMSSYEQYF. CDR3 coding DNA: TGCAGTGCTAGCATGAGCTCCTACGAGCAGTACTTC.